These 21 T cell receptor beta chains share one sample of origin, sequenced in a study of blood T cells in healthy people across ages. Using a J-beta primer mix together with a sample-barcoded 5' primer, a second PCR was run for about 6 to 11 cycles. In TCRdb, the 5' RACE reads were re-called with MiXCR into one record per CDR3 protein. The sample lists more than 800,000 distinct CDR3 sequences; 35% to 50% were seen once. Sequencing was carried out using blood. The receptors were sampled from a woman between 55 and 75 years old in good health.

CDR3 protein: CASSLVGLLEGDEQFF. The CDR3 DNA reads as TGTGCCAGCAGCTTGGTGGGCCTCCTAGAAGGAGATGAGCAGTTCTTC. V usage is TRBV5-6 and J usage is TRBJ2-1, with D hard to call. Looked up from germline, CDR1 is SGHDT and CDR2 is YYEEEE. Trimming cost V 0 bases and J 8 bases, with 18 bases left between them. CDR3 size: 16 residues.

The chain's CDR3 is CASSLEWERNTDTQYF. The CDR3 nucleotides are TGTGCCAGCAGCTTAGAGTGGGAGAGGAACACAGATACGCAGTATTTT. The rearrangement uses TRBV7-2 and TRBJ2-3, with D maybe TRBD2 (5 bases). The CDR3 is 16 residues long. V lost 1 base and J lost 2, with 13 bases in between. Germline V CDR1 and CDR2: SGHTA, FQGNSA. Full variable domain (missing parts from reference TRBV7-2 and TRBJ2-3): GAGVSQSPSNKVTEKGKDVELRCDPISGHTALYWYRQSLGQGLEFLIYFQGNSAPDKSGLPSDRFSAERTGGSVSTLTIQRTQQEDSAVYLCASSLEWERNTDTQYFGPGTRLTVL.

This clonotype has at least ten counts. CDR3 protein: CASSPTNSKFQYF. The CDR3 region has the DNA TGTGCCAGCAGCCCAACCAATTCTAAATTCCAGTACTTC. The rearrangement joins TRBV11-2 to TRBJ2-7; D is unresolved. Germline V gene sequence: CDR1 SGHAT, CDR2 FQNNGV. The CDR3 sequence is 13 residues long. V was pared by 5 bases and J by 10 bases, with 18 bases between.

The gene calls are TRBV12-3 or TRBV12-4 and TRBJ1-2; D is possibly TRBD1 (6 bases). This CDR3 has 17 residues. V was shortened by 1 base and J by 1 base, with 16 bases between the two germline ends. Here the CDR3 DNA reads TGTGCCAGCAGTTTAGTGGGGGCAGCAAGGCTTAACTATGGCTACACCTTC. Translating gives CASSLVGAARLNYGYTF.

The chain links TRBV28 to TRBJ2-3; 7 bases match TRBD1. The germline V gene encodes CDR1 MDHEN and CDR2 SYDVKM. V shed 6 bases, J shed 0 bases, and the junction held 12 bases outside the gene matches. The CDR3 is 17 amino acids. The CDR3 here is CASRGDRDPLSTDTQYF. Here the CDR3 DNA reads TGTGCCAGCAGAGGGGACAGAGACCCCTTAAGCACAGATACGCAGTATTTT.

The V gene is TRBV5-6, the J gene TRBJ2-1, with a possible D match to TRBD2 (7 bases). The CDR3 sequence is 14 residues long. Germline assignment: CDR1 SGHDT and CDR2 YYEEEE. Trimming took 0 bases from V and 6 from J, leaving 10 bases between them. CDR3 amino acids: CASSLDGGRNEQFF. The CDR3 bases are TGTGCCAGCAGCTTGGACGGGGGGCGCAATGAGCAGTTCTTC.

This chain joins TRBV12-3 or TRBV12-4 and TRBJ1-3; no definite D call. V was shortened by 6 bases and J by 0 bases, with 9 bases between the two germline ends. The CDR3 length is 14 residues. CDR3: CASRAGTSGNTIYF. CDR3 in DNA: TGTGCCAGCAGAGCTGGCACCTCTGGAAACACCATATATTTT.

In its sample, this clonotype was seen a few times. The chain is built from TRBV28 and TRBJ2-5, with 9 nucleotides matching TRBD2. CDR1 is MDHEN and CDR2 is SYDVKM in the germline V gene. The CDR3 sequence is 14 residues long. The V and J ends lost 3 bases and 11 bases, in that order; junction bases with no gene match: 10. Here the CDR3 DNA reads TGTGCCAGCAGTTTGTCCTCTAGCGGGACGGAGCAGTACTTC. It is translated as CASSLSSSGTEQYF.

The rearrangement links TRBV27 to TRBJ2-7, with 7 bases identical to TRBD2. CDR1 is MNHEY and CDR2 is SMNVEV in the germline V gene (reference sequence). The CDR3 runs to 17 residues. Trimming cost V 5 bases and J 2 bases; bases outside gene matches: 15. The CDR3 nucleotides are TGTGCCAGCAGTCCTTCCCTACTAGCGCTAAGGGCCTACGAGCAGTACTTC. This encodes CASSPSLLALRAYEQYF.

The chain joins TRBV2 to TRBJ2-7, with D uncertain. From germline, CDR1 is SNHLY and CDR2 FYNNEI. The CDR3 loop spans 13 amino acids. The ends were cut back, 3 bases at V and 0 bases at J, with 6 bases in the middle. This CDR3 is CASSDSSSYEQYF. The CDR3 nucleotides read TGTGCCAGCAGTGATAGCAGCTCCTACGAGCAGTACTTC.

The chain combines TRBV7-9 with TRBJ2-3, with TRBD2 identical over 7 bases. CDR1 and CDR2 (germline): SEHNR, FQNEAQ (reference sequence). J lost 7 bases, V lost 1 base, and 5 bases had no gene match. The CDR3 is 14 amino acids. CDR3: CASSLDRRENTQYF. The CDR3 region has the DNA TGTGCCAGCAGCTTAGACCGGCGGGAGAATACGCAGTATTTT.

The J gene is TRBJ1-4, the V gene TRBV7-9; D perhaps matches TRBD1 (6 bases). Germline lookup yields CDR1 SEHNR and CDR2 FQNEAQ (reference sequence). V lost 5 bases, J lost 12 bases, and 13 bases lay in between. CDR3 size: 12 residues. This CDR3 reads CASSLPGVELFF. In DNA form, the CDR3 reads TGTGCCAGCAGCCTACCAGGGGTGGAACTGTTTTTT. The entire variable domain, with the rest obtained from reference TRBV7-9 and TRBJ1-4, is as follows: DTGVSQNPRHKITKRGQNVTFRCDPISEHNRLYWYRQTLGQGPEFLTYFQNEAQLEKSRLLSDRFSAERPKGSFSTLEIQRTEQGDSAMYLCASSLPGVELFFGSGTQLSVL.

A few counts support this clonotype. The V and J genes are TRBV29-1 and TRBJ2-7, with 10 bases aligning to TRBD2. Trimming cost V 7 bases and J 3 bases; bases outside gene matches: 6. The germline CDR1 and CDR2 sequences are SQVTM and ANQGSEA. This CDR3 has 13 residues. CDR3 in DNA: TGCAGCGGGCTAGCGGGAGAGAACTACGAGCAGTACTTC. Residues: CSGLAGENYEQYF.

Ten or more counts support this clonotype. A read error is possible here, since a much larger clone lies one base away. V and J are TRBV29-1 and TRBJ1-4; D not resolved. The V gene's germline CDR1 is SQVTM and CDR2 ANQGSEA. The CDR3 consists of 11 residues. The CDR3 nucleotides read TGCAGCGGTGAAAGGACGTCAGTGGCGTTTTTT. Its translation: CSGERTSVAFF.

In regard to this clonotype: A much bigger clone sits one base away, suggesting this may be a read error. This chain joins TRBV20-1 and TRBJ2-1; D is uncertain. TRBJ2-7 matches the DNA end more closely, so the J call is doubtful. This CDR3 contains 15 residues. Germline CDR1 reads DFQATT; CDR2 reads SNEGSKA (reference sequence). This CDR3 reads CSARDAGIYYNEQYF. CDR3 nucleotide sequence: TGCAGTGCTAGAGATGCAGGAATTTATTACAATGAGCAGTACTTC.

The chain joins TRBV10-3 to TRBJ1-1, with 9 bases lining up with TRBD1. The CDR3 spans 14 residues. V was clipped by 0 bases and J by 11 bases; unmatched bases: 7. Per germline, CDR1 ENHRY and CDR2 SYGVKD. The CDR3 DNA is TGTGCCATCAGTGAGTCTGAACAGGGGGCAACCGCTTTCTTT. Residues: CAISESEQGATAFF.

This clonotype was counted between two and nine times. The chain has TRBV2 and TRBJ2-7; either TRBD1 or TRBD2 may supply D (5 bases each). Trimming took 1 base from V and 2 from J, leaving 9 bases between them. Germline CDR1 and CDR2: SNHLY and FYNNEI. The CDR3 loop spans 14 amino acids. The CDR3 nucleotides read TGTGCCAGCAGTGAAGTGGGACCAGCCTACGAGCAGTACTTC. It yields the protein CASSEVGPAYEQYF.

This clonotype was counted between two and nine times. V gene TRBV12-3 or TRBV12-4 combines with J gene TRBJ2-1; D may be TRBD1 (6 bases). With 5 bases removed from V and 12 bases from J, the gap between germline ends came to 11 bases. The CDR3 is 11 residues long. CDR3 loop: CASSDRDMQFF. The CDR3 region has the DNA TGTGCCAGCAGTGACCGGGACATGCAGTTCTTC.

The CDR3 DNA follows: TGTGCCAGCGCCGGTCGGGACAGAGGAGAAAAACTGTTTTTT. This translates into CASAGRDRGEKLFF. The V gene is TRBV28, the J gene TRBJ1-4; 7 bases are a match to TRBD1. Germline V gives CDR1 MDHEN, CDR2 SYDVKM. Trimming removed 8 bases from V and 8 bases from J; junction bases left unmatched: 11. CDR3 size: 14 residues.

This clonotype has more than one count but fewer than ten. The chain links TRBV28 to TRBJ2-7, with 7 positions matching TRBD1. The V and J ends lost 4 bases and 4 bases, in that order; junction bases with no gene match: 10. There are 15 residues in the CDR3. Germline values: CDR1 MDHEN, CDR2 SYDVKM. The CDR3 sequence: CASSSRSTGSYEQYF. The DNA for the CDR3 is TGTGCCAGCAGTTCTCGCTCGACAGGGTCTTACGAGCAGTACTTC.

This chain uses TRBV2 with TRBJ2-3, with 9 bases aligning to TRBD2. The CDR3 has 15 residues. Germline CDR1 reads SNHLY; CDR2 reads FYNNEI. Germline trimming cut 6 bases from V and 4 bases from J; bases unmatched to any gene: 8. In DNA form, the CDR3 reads TGTGCCAGCAGCGCCGGGACTAGCCAGGCAGATACGCAGTATTTT. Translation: CASSAGTSQADTQYF. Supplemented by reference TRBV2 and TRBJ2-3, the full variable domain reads EPEVTQTPSHQVTQMGQEVILRCVPISNHLYFYWYRQILGQKVEFLVSFYNNEISEKSEIFDDQFSVERPDGSNFTLKIRSTKLEDSAMYFCASSAGTSQADTQYFGPGTRLTVL.